This T cell receptor beta chain stems from a study of T cell responses to AZD1222 COVID-19 vaccine. Whole-study results and caveats: Most donors were white British, females outnumbered males, and clonal diversity was possibly underestimated.

The data were produced by immunoSEQ multiplex PCR, yet TCRdb's version contains in-frame clones alone and is incomplete. The table shows 150,000 to 180,000 clones, with roughly 90% occurring only once. CDR3 size: 13 residues. CDR1 is SNHLY, CDR2 FYNNEI, per germline. V shed 8 bases, J shed 8 bases, and the junction held 9 bases outside the gene matches. Concerning this clone itself: Its antigen is as yet unknown.

The chain recombines TRBV2 with TRBJ1-5; 7 bases agree with TRBD1. The sample was peripheral blood, taken on day 0 of MenACWY control vaccination. The sequence came from an adult in good health. The CDR3 DNA follows: TGTGCCAGCGTGAGACAGGGTGGGGAGCCCCAGCATTTT. This gives the protein CASVRQGGEPQHF.